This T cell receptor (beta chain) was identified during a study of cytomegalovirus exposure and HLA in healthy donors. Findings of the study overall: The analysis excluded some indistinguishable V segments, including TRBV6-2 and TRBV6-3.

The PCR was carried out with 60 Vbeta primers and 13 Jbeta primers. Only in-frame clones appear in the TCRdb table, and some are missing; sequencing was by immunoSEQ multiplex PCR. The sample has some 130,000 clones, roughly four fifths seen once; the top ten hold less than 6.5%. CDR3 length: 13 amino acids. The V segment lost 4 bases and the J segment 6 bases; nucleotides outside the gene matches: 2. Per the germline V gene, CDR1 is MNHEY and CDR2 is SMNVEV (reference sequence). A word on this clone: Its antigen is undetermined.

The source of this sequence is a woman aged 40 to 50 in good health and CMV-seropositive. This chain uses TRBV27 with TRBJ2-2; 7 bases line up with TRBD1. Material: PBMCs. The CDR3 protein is CASSSDRAGELFF. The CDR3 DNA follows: TGTGCCAGCAGTTCCGACAGGGCCGGGGAGCTGTTTTTT.